These 15 T cell receptor beta chains came from one sample sequenced in a study of T cells in Graves' hyperthyroidism and ophthalmopathy. Regions amplified from RNA transcripts were the TCR beta CDR3 regions. The HTBI primer set was used in a first-round RT-PCR of the TCR CDR3. TCRdb re-called the multiplex PCR reads with MiXCR, one entry per CDR3 protein. The sample lists 300,000 to 400,000 distinct CDR3 sequences, approximately 13% seen once, with about 26% in the top ten. Sequenced material: blood. The receptor set was obtained from a woman aged 25 to 39 with Graves' hyperthyroidism.

The rearrangement uses TRBV28 and TRBJ1-6; 7 bases line up with TRBD1. With 10 bases clipped from V and 14 bases from J, the junction kept 11 bases outside the gene matches. The CDR3 loop spans 12 amino acids. Germline loops: CDR1 MDHEN, CDR2 SYDVKM. CDR3 DNA: TGTGCCACCCAGGGGGAAAGAAGGTCCCTCCACTTT. It yields the protein CATQGERRSLHF.

The V gene is TRBV4-2, the J gene TRBJ2-1; D unclear. CDR3 length: 14 amino acids. V was shortened by 0 bases and J by 7 bases, with 10 bases between the two germline ends. Germline values: CDR1 LGHNA, CDR2 YNFKEQ. The CDR3 protein is CASSQESLPNEQFF. The CDR3 DNA reads as TGTGCCAGCAGCCAAGAATCGCTCCCAAATGAGCAGTTCTTC.

The chain uses TRBV10-1 and TRBJ1-5; TRBD1 agrees at 7 bases. The germline V gene encodes CDR1 WNHNN and CDR2 SYGVQD (reference sequence). This CDR3 region has 12 residues. With 8 bases clipped from V and 9 bases from J, the junction kept 7 bases outside the gene matches. Here the CDR3 reads CASGQERGPQHF. The DNA for the CDR3 is TGCGCCAGCGGACAGGAGCGAGGGCCCCAGCATTTT.

This clonotype was counted many times. This chain links TRBV12-3 or TRBV12-4 with TRBJ2-3; unclear D gene. This CDR3 spans 13 amino acids. V lost 1 base and J 5 bases, leaving 7 bases between the germline ends. The CDR3 DNA follows: TGTGCCAGCAGTTTAGTCTGGGGAGATACGCAGTATTTT. It specifies CASSLVWGDTQYF.

Many counts were recorded for this clonotype. The chain uses TRBV7-2 and TRBJ2-2; D gene unclear. Germline V CDR1 and CDR2: SGHTA, FQGNSA. V gave up 1 base and J gave up 6 bases, with 12 bases separating them. This CDR3 spans 15 amino acids. CDR3: CASSLELLMSGELFF. CDR3 bases: TGTGCCAGCAGCTTAGAGCTCCTCATGTCCGGGGAGCTGTTTTTT.

The chain couples TRBV6-6 to TRBJ1-4; no reliable D call. CDR3 length: 16 amino acids. The V end lost 0 bases, the J end lost 7 bases, and 15 bases lay between the germline ends. Germline V gene data show CDR1 as MNHNY and CDR2 as SVGAGI (reference sequence). The CDR3 sequence: CASSYSRSRPAEKLFF. CDR3 nucleotide sequence: TGTGCCAGCAGTTACTCGAGGAGCCGTCCAGCTGAAAAACTGTTTTTT.

Many counts were recorded for this clonotype. This chain uses TRBV20-1 with TRBJ2-1; D may be TRBD1 (5 bases). Germline loops: CDR1 DFQATT, CDR2 SNEGSKA (reference sequence). Trimming shortened V by 0 bases and J by 7 bases, and 13 bases separated the two germline ends. CDR3 size: 14 residues. The CDR3 sequence: CSARDVRTPNEQFF. CDR3 in DNA: TGCAGTGCTAGAGATGTGAGGACACCGAATGAGCAGTTCTTC.

In this sample, this clonotype turned up many times. CDR3 sequence reads: CASSLLKHSYNEQFF. CDR3 bases: TGTGCCAGCAGTTTACTGAAGCACTCCTACAATGAGCAGTTCTTC. The rearrangement uses TRBV27 and TRBJ2-1; D gene ambiguous. V was clipped by 2 bases and J by 0 bases, with 8 bases between them. The CDR3 loop spans 15 amino acids. Germline V gene data show CDR1 as MNHEY and CDR2 as SMNVEV (reference sequence).

This sequence joins TRBV20-1 and TRBJ2-1; TRBD1 is a possible D gene (5 bases). CDR3 length equals 13 residues. The germline CDR1 and CDR2 sequences are DFQATT and SNEGSKA (reference sequence). Trimming removed 0 bases at V and 5 bases at J, with 8 bases between. This CDR3 is CSARDWGDNEQFF. As DNA, the CDR3 is TGCAGTGCTAGAGATTGGGGCGACAATGAGCAGTTCTTC.

This clonotype was seen a few times. The rearrangement joins TRBV3-1 to TRBJ2-4; either TRBD1 or TRBD2 may supply D (6 bases each). Trimming shortened V by 6 bases and J by 6 bases, and 12 bases separated the two germline ends. This CDR3 has 13 residues. In germline, CDR1 is LGHDT, CDR2 YNNKEL (reference sequence). CDR3 bases: TGTGCCAGCAGGGAGGGGGGCGGAAACATTCAGTACTTC. Amino acids: CASREGGGNIQYF.

This clonotype was detected ten times or more. J is TRBJ1-1 and V is TRBV28, with 9 bases aligning to TRBD1. CDR3 size: 12 residues. Per the germline V gene, CDR1 is MDHEN and CDR2 is SYDVKM. V was clipped by 9 bases and J by 6 bases; unmatched bases: 5. The CDR3 coding sequence is TGTGCCAGTCACAGGGGGCACCCTGAAGCTTTCTTT. Protein sequence: CASHRGHPEAFF.

This clonotype came up a few times. This chain uses TRBV13 with TRBJ1-1, with TRBD1 matching over 7 bases. This CDR3 contains 16 residues. Per the germline V gene, CDR1 is PRHDT and CDR2 is FYEKMQ (reference sequence). The J segment lost 2 bases and the V segment lost 0 bases, leaving 6 bases of the junction unmatched. CDR3 protein: CASSLGLGTANTEAFF. DNA for the CDR3: TGTGCCAGCAGCTTAGGGTTGGGGACAGCTAACACTGAAGCTTTCTTT.

V usage is TRBV20-1 and J usage is TRBJ2-4; D could derive from TRBD1 or TRBD2 (5 bases each). The V gene's germline CDR1 is DFQATT and CDR2 SNEGSKA (reference sequence). Trimming stripped 6 bases from V and 3 bases from J, with 21 bases between. The CDR3 length is 16 residues. The CDR3 protein is CSASNRGPNHKNIQYF. The CDR3 nucleotides read TGCAGTGCGAGTAACCGGGGCCCCAATCACAAAAACATTCAGTACTTC.

This clonotype was seen many times. This chain joins TRBV28 and TRBJ1-1, with TRBD1 identical over 8 bases. The CDR3 consists of 15 residues. Germline CDR1 MDHEN, CDR2 SYDVKM. J gave up 1 base and V 4 bases, and 5 bases lay outside the gene matches. CDR3 DNA: TGTGCCAGCAGTTCCGGGGACAGGACGAACACTGAAGCTTTCTTT. As protein: CASSSGDRTNTEAFF.

This clonotype was counted ten times or more. The rearrangement uses TRBV2 and TRBJ2-7; 8 bases are shared with TRBD1. This CDR3 region has 14 residues. With 5 bases clipped from V and 6 bases from J, the junction kept 9 bases outside the gene matches. Germline CDR1 reads SNHLY; CDR2 reads FYNNEI. CDR3 bases: TGTGCCAGCAGTCCACCAGGACAGGGTACCGAGCAGTACTTC. Translated: CASSPPGQGTEQYF.